Presented here are 20 T cell receptor beta chains from one specimen sequenced in a study of blood T cell repertoires in COVID-19. Profiled with immunoSEQ multiplex PCR; TCRdb holds only in-frame clones, not every one. The sample includes 310,000 or so clones, around 90% of them seen just once. Material for sequencing was PBMCs or T cells enriched from blood (not recorded which). The receptors stem from a woman younger than 35 with acute COVID-19.

This CDR3 reads CASSQTGTGNSPLHF. The CDR3 nucleotides are TGTGCCAGCAGCCAAACCGGGACAGGGAATTCACCCCTCCACTTT. This chain connects TRBV3-1 (or the pseudogene TRBV3-2) to TRBJ1-6; 9 positions agree with TRBD1. CDR1 is LGHDT, CDR2 YNNKEL, per germline (reference sequence). This CDR3 is built from 15 residues. V was pared by 2 bases and J by 7 bases, with 3 bases of the junction left unmatched.

V usage is TRBV7-9 and J usage is TRBJ2-1, with TRBD2 matching 7 bases. The V gene's germline CDR1 is SEHNR and CDR2 FQNEAQ (reference sequence). The junction had 6 bases not matched to a gene; V was cut back by 6 bases and J by 10 bases. The CDR3 runs 12 residues. The CDR3 spells CASSLIGGEQFF. CDR3 DNA sequence: TGTGCCAGCAGTCTAATCGGGGGGGAGCAGTTCTTC.

CDR3 sequence (DNA): TGTGCCAGCAGCCAACCAATTATGGGACTGGGGGAGACCCAGTACTTC. This sequence encodes CASSQPIMGLGETQYF. The V and J genes are TRBV3-1 (or the pseudogene TRBV3-2) and TRBJ2-5, with a weak D call TRBD2 (6 bases). CDR3 length: 16 amino acids. Deletions cut 2 bases from V and 5 bases from J, with 18 bases between. The germline V gene encodes CDR1 LGHDT and CDR2 YNNKEL (reference sequence).

This rearrangement joins TRBV11-2 to TRBJ2-2; D unresolved. V was pared by 1 base and J by 0 bases, with 9 bases between. The CDR3 has 16 amino acids. CDR1 is SGHAT, CDR2 FQNNGV, per germline. The DNA of the CDR3 is TGTGCCAGCAGCTTAGTTGGCGGTACGAACACCGGGGAGCTGTTTTTT. It translates to CASSLVGGTNTGELFF.

The chain employs TRBV2 and TRBJ1-5, with D uncertain. Trimming removed 6 bases from V and 0 bases from J, with 9 bases in between. The length of the CDR3 is 14 residues. Germline V gene sequence: CDR1 SNHLY, CDR2 FYNNEI. CDR3 region: CASRVWASNQPQHF. CDR3 bases: TGTGCCAGCAGGGTTTGGGCTAGCAATCAGCCCCAGCATTTT. The complete variable domain, with remaining parts taken from reference TRBV2 and TRBJ1-5, reads EPEVTQTPSHQVTQMGQEVILRCVPISNHLYFYWYRQILGQKVEFLVSFYNNEISEKSEIFDDQFSVERPDGSNFTLKIRSTKLEDSAMYFCASRVWASNQPQHFGDGTRLSIL.

The chain links TRBV25-1 to TRBJ2-1, with 7 nucleotides matching TRBD2. Per germline, CDR1 MGHDK and CDR2 SYGVNS. Unmatched junction bases numbered 11, after V lost 7 bases and J lost 5 bases. CDR3 length: 15 amino acids. CDR3 region: CASTSGLADHNEQFF. The CDR3 DNA reads as TGTGCCAGCACTAGTGGTCTAGCGGACCACAATGAGCAGTTCTTC.

There are a few counts of this clone. This chain links TRBV30 with TRBJ1-3, with D possibly matching TRBD1 (6 bases). V dropped 3 bases and J dropped 0 bases, with 9 bases sitting between them. Germline V gene sequence: CDR1 GTSNPN, CDR2 SVGIG (reference sequence). The CDR3 has 14 residues. The CDR3 loop reads CAWSRTVSGNTIYF. The DNA for the CDR3 is TGTGCCTGGAGCAGGACAGTCTCTGGAAACACCATATATTTT.

The V gene is TRBV4-3, the J gene TRBJ2-3; a weak D match, TRBD1 (6 bases). The CDR3 loop spans 17 amino acids. Per germline, CDR1 LGHNA and CDR2 YSLEER. V was pared by 3 bases and J by 2 bases, with 18 bases between. Here the CDR3 DNA reads TGCGCCAGCAGCCACCTACTCCCGACAGGTCCCACAGATACGCAGTATTTT. As protein: CASSHLLPTGPTDTQYF.

V is TRBV7-9 and J is TRBJ2-1, with a weak D call TRBD2 (6 bases). The germline V gene has CDR1 SEHNR and CDR2 FQNEAQ (reference sequence). The V and J ends lost 6 bases and 2 bases respectively, with 23 bases between them. This CDR3 is 18 amino acids long. This CDR3 reads CASSQRLFRDSTYNEQFF. CDR3 nucleotides: TGTGCCAGCAGTCAAAGGCTTTTCCGGGACTCGACCTACAATGAGCAGTTCTTC.

The chain employs TRBV18 and TRBJ1-5, with D perhaps TRBD1 (5 bases). There are 12 residues in the CDR3. CDR1 and CDR2 (germline): KGHSH, LQKENI. The germline V and J ends were trimmed by 4 bases and 4 bases, with 5 bases remaining between them. CDR3 sequence reads: CASSQGNQPQHF. The DNA for the CDR3 is TGTGCCAGCTCACAGGGGAATCAGCCCCAGCATTTT.

This chain joins TRBV28 and TRBJ2-7, with D perhaps TRBD2 (5 bases). V shed 6 bases and J shed 0 bases, with 12 bases lying between them. The CDR3 totals 14 residues. Germline V gives CDR1 MDHEN, CDR2 SYDVKM. CDR3: CASSAPGSSYEQYF. In DNA, the CDR3 is TGTGCCAGCAGCGCCCCGGGGAGCTCCTACGAGCAGTACTTC.

CDR3 sequence (DNA): TGTGCCAGCAGCCCATGGCGGGCCGGCACAGATACGCAGTATTTT. Amino acids: CASSPWRAGTDTQYF. The chain couples TRBV2 to TRBJ2-3; D is perhaps TRBD2 (5 bases). CDR1 is SNHLY and CDR2 is FYNNEI in the germline V gene. The CDR3 runs to 15 residues. Trimming took off 6 bases at V and 1 base at J, with 14 bases between the two ends.

The V and J genes are TRBV6-5 and TRBJ1-2, with TRBD1 identical over 7 bases. Germline trimming cut 6 bases from V and 4 bases from J; bases unmatched to any gene: 5. This CDR3 spans 13 amino acids. Germline V gene lookup returns CDR1 MNHEY and CDR2 SVGAGI. The CDR3 DNA sequence: TGTGCCAGCAGATACGGGACAGCCTATGGCTACACCTTC. This codes for CASRYGTAYGYTF.

The chain is built from TRBV25-1 and TRBJ2-3; D perhaps matches TRBD2 (6 bases). The CDR3 spans 15 residues. V was clipped by 1 base and J by 2 bases, with 10 bases between them. Germline CDR1 reads MGHDK; CDR2 reads SYGVNS. The CDR3 is CASSEFGRDTDTQYF. Here the CDR3 DNA reads TGTGCCAGCAGTGAATTTGGGCGGGACACAGATACGCAGTATTTT. The full variable domain, in which reference TRBV25-1 and TRBJ2-3 provide the parts outside the CDR3, is EADIYQTPRYLVIGTGKKITLECSQTMGHDKMYWYQQDPGMELHLIHYSYGVNSTEKGDLSSESTVSRIRTEHFPLTLESARPSHTSQYLCASSEFGRDTDTQYFGPGTRLTVL.

The chain joins TRBV29-1 to TRBJ1-1; D uncertain. Trimming removed 7 bases from V and 1 base from J, with 10 bases in between. The germline V gene has CDR1 SQVTM and CDR2 ANQGSEA. The length of the CDR3 is 12 residues. CDR3 sequence reads: CSGLLRNTEAFF. In DNA, the CDR3 is TGCAGCGGGTTGCTCAGGAACACTGAAGCTTTCTTT.

V gene TRBV30 combines with J gene TRBJ2-6; 9 nucleotides match TRBD1. Per the germline V gene, CDR1 is GTSNPN and CDR2 is SVGIG (reference sequence). Trimming cost V 2 bases and J 3 bases; bases outside gene matches: 5. The CDR3 extends over 16 amino acids. The CDR3 DNA sequence: TGTGCCTGGAGTTTGGGACAGGGTGTTGGGGCCAACGTCCTGACTTTC. Translating it yields CAWSLGQGVGANVLTF.

The chain recombines TRBV4-1 with TRBJ2-7; D not certain. V lost 0 bases, J lost 6 bases, and 9 bases lay in between. This CDR3 is built from 13 residues. Germline CDR1 is MGHRA and CDR2 is YSYEKL. Written as DNA, the CDR3 is TGCGCCAGCAGCCAAGATTCGAACTTCGAGCAGTACTTC. Residues: CASSQDSNFEQYF.

The rearrangement joins TRBV28 to TRBJ1-5, with D perhaps TRBD1 (5 bases). Germline values: CDR1 MDHEN, CDR2 SYDVKM. Trimming removed 10 bases at V and 2 bases at J, with 9 bases between. The CDR3 has 12 residues. In nucleotides, the CDR3 is TGTGCCACACAGGTGGGCAATCAGCCCCAGCATTTT. Translating it yields CATQVGNQPQHF.

J is TRBJ2-1 and V is TRBV11-2; D gene unclear. Germline CDR1 SGHAT, CDR2 FQNNGV. V lost 2 bases and J 6 bases, leaving 23 bases between the germline ends. This CDR3 has 18 amino acids. The CDR3 bases are TGTGCCAGCAGCTTAAGTGTGGTGTTTAGCTCCCATTTCAATGAGCAGTTCTTC. It codes for CASSLSVVFSSHFNEQFF.

V is TRBV5-1 and J is TRBJ1-5; D is unresolved. The germline gives CDR1 SGHRS, CDR2 YFSETQ. V lost 0 bases, J lost 7 bases, and 11 bases lay in between. This CDR3 has 14 amino acids. CDR3 in amino acids: CASSLDGGGQPQHF. The CDR3 DNA sequence: TGCGCCAGCAGCTTGGACGGAGGTGGCCAGCCCCAGCATTTT.